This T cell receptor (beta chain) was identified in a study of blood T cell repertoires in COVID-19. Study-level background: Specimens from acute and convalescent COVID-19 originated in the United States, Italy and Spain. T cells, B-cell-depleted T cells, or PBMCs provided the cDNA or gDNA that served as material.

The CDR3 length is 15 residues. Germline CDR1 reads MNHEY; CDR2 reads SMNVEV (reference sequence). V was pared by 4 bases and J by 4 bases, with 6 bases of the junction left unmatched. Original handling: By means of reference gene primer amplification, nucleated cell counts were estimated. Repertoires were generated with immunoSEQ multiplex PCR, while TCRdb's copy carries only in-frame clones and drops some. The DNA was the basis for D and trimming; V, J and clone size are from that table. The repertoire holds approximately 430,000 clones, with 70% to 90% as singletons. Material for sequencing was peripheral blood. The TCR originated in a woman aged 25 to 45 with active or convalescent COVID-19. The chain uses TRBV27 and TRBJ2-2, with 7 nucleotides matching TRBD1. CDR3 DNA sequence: TGTGCCAGCAGTTCACCATCAGGGGGCACCGGGGAGCTGTTTTTT. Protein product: CASSSPSGGTGELFF.